This is a list of T cell receptor beta chains from one sample in a study of cytomegalovirus exposure and HLA in healthy donors. The data were produced by immunoSEQ multiplex PCR, yet TCRdb's version contains in-frame clones alone and is incomplete. The table shows around 77,000 clones, with 75% to 85% occurring only once. Source material: PBMCs. Source of these receptors: a man between 35 and 55 years old in good health and CMV-seronegative. Each CDR3 is given with its conserved first and last residue. A D gene is named only where the DNA matches it firmly. Some rows mark clone size as missing; the rest say once, few, many or name a class of expanded clone.

TRBV19	NA	NA	TRBJ2-7	TGTGCCAGTAGTCCCCGGGGGACCTACGAGCAGTACTTC	CASSPRGTYEQYF
TRBV29-1	NA	once	TRBJ1-2	TGCAGCCTGGGAAGACAGGATGGCGGCTACACCTTC	CSLGRQDGGYTF
TRBV5-4	NA	NA	TRBJ2-7	TGTGCCAGCAGCTTGGAGGGGACATTCTCCTACGAGCAGTACTTC	CASSLEGTFSYEQYF
TRBV4-1	TRBD2	NA	TRBJ2-1	TGCGCCAGCAGCCAAGCTAGCGGGGGGGCCGGTGAGCAGTTCTTC	CASSQASGGAGEQFF
TRBV7-8	TRBD1	NA	TRBJ1-3	TGTGCCAGCAGCCCGGACAGGGCTACTGGAAACACCATATATTTT	CASSPDRATGNTIYF
TRBV4-1	NA	NA	TRBJ2-7	TGCGCCAGCAGCCTCAGAGGCGGGGACTACGAGCAGTACTTC	CASSLRGGDYEQYF
TRBV5-1	NA	once	TRBJ2-3	TGCGCCAGCAGCCCGCGAGGCACAGGCTACACAGATACGCAGTATTTT	CASSPRGTGYTDTQYF
TRBV6-5	NA	NA	TRBJ2-2	TGTGCCAGCAGATGGACAGCAAATACCGGGGAGCTGTTTTTT	CASRWTANTGELFF
TRBV5-6	NA	NA	TRBJ2-7	TGTGCCAGCAGCTTGACAGTCAAATTCGAGCAGTACTTC	CASSLTVKFEQYF
TRBV28	NA	NA	TRBJ2-7	TGTGCCAGCAGTCCGGCGGGACGTGGACCCCCCGAGCAGTACTTC	CASSPAGRGPPEQYF
TRBV6-4	NA	NA	TRBJ2-1	TGTGCCAGCAGTCGTAAACAAAGCTCCTACAATGAGCAGTTCTTC	CASSRKQSSYNEQFF
TRBV6-5	NA	few	TRBJ1-5	TGTGCCAGCACGAGGACGGGAAGCAATCAGCCCCAGCATTTT	CASTRTGSNQPQHF
TRBV9	NA	NA	TRBJ1-1	TGTACCAGCAGCCCCATGGGAGGGGCGGCCACTGAAGCTTTCTTT	CTSSPMGGAATEAFF
TRBV18	NA	NA	TRBJ2-7	TGTGCCAGCTCACCTACGGAGGGGGCCCCCTACGAGCAGTACTTC	CASSPTEGAPYEQYF
TRBV21-1	NA	NA	TRBJ1-2	TGTGCCAGCACCGGAGGTGACACCTTC	CASTGGDTF
TRBV29-1	NA	NA	TRBJ2-5	TGCAGCGTTTTATCAGGGGAAGAGACCCAGTACTTC	CSVLSGEETQYF
TRBV4-1	TRBD1	NA	TRBJ1-4	TGCGCCAGCAGCCAAGGTGCCGGGACAGGGAATGAAAAACTGTTTTTT	CASSQGAGTGNEKLFF
TRBV4-3	TRBD1	once	TRBJ2-6	TGCGCCAGCAGCCAAGTCGCCGGGACAGGTGCAGCTGGGGCCAACGTCCTGACTTTC	CASSQVAGTGAAGANVLTF
TRBV4-1	NA	NA	TRBJ2-2	TGCGCCAGCAGCCAACCCCTCTTGAACACCGGGGAGCTGTTTTTT	CASSQPLLNTGELFF
TRBV5-6	TRBD1	NA	TRBJ2-7	TGTGCCAGCAGCGAGACAGGGAGCTCCTACGAGCAGTACTTC	CASSETGSSYEQYF
TRBV7-2	TRBD1	NA	TRBJ1-2	TGTGCCAGCAGCCCGGGACAGAGGACTGGCTACACCTTC	CASSPGQRTGYTF
TRBV7-3	NA	once	TRBJ2-3	TGTGCCAGCAGCTTATCAGGGTCCTCTCAAAATACGCAGTATTTT	CASSLSGSSQNTQYF
TRBV6-5	NA	NA	TRBJ1-1	TGTGCCAGCAGTCCATGGGCAGGGCCCAACACTGAAGCTTTCTTT	CASSPWAGPNTEAFF
TRBV5-4	TRBD2	NA	TRBJ2-3	TGTGCCAGCAGCCAAAAAACTAGCGGGGTGGGAGATACGCAGTATTTT	CASSQKTSGVGDTQYF
TRBV2	TRBD1	NA	TRBJ2-3	TGTGCCAGCAGTGGACAGGGCTTGGATACGCAGTATTTT	CASSGQGLDTQYF
TRBV19	NA	many	TRBJ1-1	TGTGCCAGTAGTATACGGAGCTCCGGGGAAGCTTTCTTT	CASSIRSSGEAFF
TRBV27	NA	NA	TRBJ1-2	TGTGCCAGCAGCGTGACAGAGAACTATGGCTACCCCTTC	CASSVTENYGYPF
TRBV7-2	NA	NA	TRBJ1-5	TGTGCCAGCAGCTTATCAGGTGTCGTCCAGCATTTT	CASSLSGVVQHF
TRBV7-3	NA	NA	TRBJ2-1	TGTGCCAGCAGCTCGCGACAGGTGGGGTACAATGAGCAGTTCTTC	CASSSRQVGYNEQFF
TRBV2	TRBD1	once	TRBJ1-2	TGTGCCAGCAGTGGAGGGACAGGGGGCACCCCGGGCTATGGCTACACCTTC	CASSGGTGGTPGYGYTF
TRBV28	NA	NA	TRBJ2-7	TGTGCCAGCAGTTTATTCTCTTGGCAGGAACTCTCCTACGAGCAGTACTTC	CASSLFSWQELSYEQYF
TRBV28	TRBD1	NA	TRBJ2-6	TGTGCCACCACAGGGGCAGGGGGCGCTGGGGCCAACGTCCTGACTTTC	CATTGAGGAGANVLTF
TRBV27	TRBD1	few	TRBJ2-2	TGTGCCAGCAGGGGGACAGGGGCTTACGGGGAGCTGTTTTTT	CASRGTGAYGELFF
TRBV7-9	NA	NA	TRBJ2-1	TGTGCCAGCAGCTTAGCCCAGGGCAGCAATGAGCAGTTCTTC	CASSLAQGSNEQFF
TRBV28	TRBD1	NA	TRBJ1-2	TGTGCCAGCAGTCCCCCTAGACAGGGACCGAACTATGGCTACACCTTC	CASSPPRQGPNYGYTF
TRBV7-9	TRBD2	NA	TRBJ2-3	TGTGCCAGCAGCTCCAGACTAGCGGGGGGGGTCGATACGCAGTATTTT	CASSSRLAGGVDTQYF
TRBV11-2	NA	NA	TRBJ1-1	TGTGCCAGCGGAGGGGACACTGAAGCTTTCTTT	CASGGDTEAFF
TRBV9	TRBD1	NA	TRBJ2-7	TGTGCCAGCAGCGGACAGGGGTACGAGCAGTACTTC	CASSGQGYEQYF
TRBV13	NA	NA	TRBJ1-1	TGTGCCAGCAGCTTTGGAGACAGGTCGAACACTGAAGCTTTCTTT	CASSFGDRSNTEAFF
TRBV28	TRBD1	NA	TRBJ1-1	TGTGCCAGCAGCGTCGGACAGGGCCGGATGAACACTGAAGCTTTCTTT	CASSVGQGRMNTEAFF